Reported below is one T cell receptor beta chain. Its antigen is unidentified. CDR3 size: 15 residues. The germline CDR1 and CDR2 sequences are LGHDT and YNNKEL (reference sequence). TCRdb reworked the 5' RACE reads into one entry per CDR3 protein, no DNA. The sample holds roughly 350,000 distinct CDR3 sequences. The sample comes from a study of T cells expressing NK-cell markers. Across the study: One of the eight sequenced donors was seronegative, whereas the other seven were HCMV-seropositive.

Overall study results and limits: Dominant NKG2C+ clonotypes in six donors made up about 1.0-7.0% of CD8+ T cells.

What was sequenced was blood T cells: a sorted CD56 or NKG2C T cell subset, CD4+ or CD8+ T cells, or bulk PBMC T cells (not recorded which). The TCR comes from a man aged 18 to 69 in good health. J is TRBJ2-7 and V is TRBV3-1; TCRdb's D call, TRBD2, is unchecked because there is no DNA. CDR3 region: CASSLGTSASYEQYF.